This T cell receptor beta chain was captured by sequencing in a study of blood T cell repertoires in COVID-19. The data were produced by immunoSEQ multiplex PCR, yet TCRdb's version contains in-frame clones alone and is incomplete. The sample includes under 350,000 clones, 65% to 90% of them seen just once. Trimming cost V 7 bases and J 11 bases; bases outside gene matches: 7. In germline, CDR1 is MNHEY, CDR2 SVGAGI. The CDR3 length is 12 residues. This chain connects TRBV6-5 to TRBJ1-1; 10 bases match TRBD1. The TCR originated in a young man who had recovered from COVID-19. Sequenced material: PBMCs or T cells enriched from blood (not recorded which). The CDR3 nucleotides are TGTGCCAGCAAGGGACAGGGGCAGAGCGCTTTCTTT. Translated: CASKGQGQSAFF.